This passage covers 21 T cell receptor beta chains from one sample sequenced in a study of shared clonotypes between healthy human individuals. As defined, naive CD8 cells were CD45RO-negative and positively selected for CCR7, with terminally differentiated effector memory CD45RA+ cells excluded. TCRdb keeps only in-frame clones here, not all; method: immunoSEQ multiplex PCR. The sample has 1.5 million to 2.5 million clones, about 95% seen once; the top ten hold 1% to 1.5%. The sequencing sample was made of naive CD8+ T cells sorted from blood. Receptor source: a young man in good health.

The chain combines TRBV5-8 with TRBJ2-7; D might be TRBD1 or TRBD2, each matching 5 bases. V was cut by 2 bases and J by 4 bases, with 13 bases left in between. The CDR3 consists of 14 residues. CDR1 and CDR2 (germline): SGHTS, YDEGEE. The CDR3 is CASSLRDPIYEQYF. CDR3 coding DNA: TGTGCCAGCAGCTTACGGGACCCCATTTACGAGCAGTACTTC.

The chain links TRBV4-3 to TRBJ1-4, with D perhaps TRBD1 (5 bases). Trimming shortened V by 4 bases and J by 4 bases, and 13 bases separated the two germline ends. The CDR3 extends over 15 amino acids. Germline CDR1 and CDR2: LGHNA and YSLEER. CDR3: CASSPLLDINEKLFF. CDR3 DNA sequence: TGCGCCAGCAGCCCCCTCTTGGACATTAATGAAAAACTGTTTTTT.

This clone was found once. This chain joins TRBV19 and TRBJ1-1; D call uncertain. The germline CDR1 and CDR2 sequences are LNHDA and SQIVND (reference sequence). The CDR3 covers 13 residues. V lost 3 bases, J lost 4 bases, and 9 bases lay in between. The DNA of the CDR3 is TGTGCCAGTAGTATGGAGGGATTCACTGAAGCTTTCTTT. This gives the protein CASSMEGFTEAFF.

The chain links TRBV28 to TRBJ1-2; D is unclear. From germline, CDR1 is MDHEN and CDR2 SYDVKM. CDR3 length equals 11 residues. V was trimmed by 10 bases and J by 6 bases, leaving 12 bases between them. The CDR3 sequence is CATLSLDGYTF. The CDR3 DNA reads TGTGCCACCTTGAGTCTCGATGGCTACACCTTC.

The chain carries TRBV6-1 and TRBJ2-1; 7 bases are shared with TRBD1. The CDR3 has 17 residues. Trimming cost V 1 base and J 4 bases; bases outside gene matches: 10. Per the germline V gene, CDR1 is MNHNS and CDR2 is SASEGT. CDR3 sequence reads: CASSEGAGQEVYNEQFF. The DNA for the CDR3 is TGTGCCAGCAGTGAAGGGGCCGGACAGGAGGTATACAATGAGCAGTTCTTC.

V is TRBV28 and J is TRBJ2-5, with D perhaps matching TRBD1 (5 bases). V gave up 5 bases and J gave up 2 bases, with 15 bases separating them. CDR1 and CDR2 from the germline V gene are MDHEN and SYDVKM. CDR3 size: 15 residues. CDR3 coding DNA: TGTGCCAGCAGTGGAAAACCAGGGTTACAAGAGACCCAGTACTTC. It translates to CASSGKPGLQETQYF.

V gene TRBV6-1 combines with J gene TRBJ2-2; no firm D call. The CDR3 is made up of 16 amino acids. Germline V gene lookup returns CDR1 MNHNS and CDR2 SASEGT. V dropped 4 bases and J dropped 3 bases, with 15 bases sitting between them. The CDR3 region has the DNA TGTGCCAGCAGTGGGTGGAAGCGCCACTACACCGGGGAGCTGTTTTTT. Its protein product is CASSGWKRHYTGELFF.

The V call is TRBV5-8, the J call TRBJ2-7, with unresolved D. Germline CDR1 is SGHTS and CDR2 is YDEGEE. The V end lost 7 bases, the J end lost 0 bases, and 11 bases lay between the germline ends. CDR3 length equals 13 residues. CDR3 region: CASQRANSYEQYF. CDR3 nucleotides: TGTGCCAGCCAGCGCGCCAACTCCTACGAGCAGTACTTC.

This CDR3 reads CASSQGVVNEQFF. For the CDR3, the DNA is TGCGCCAGCAGCCAAGGGGTAGTGAATGAGCAGTTCTTC. The chain carries TRBV4-3 and TRBJ2-1; no definite D call. CDR1 is LGHNA, CDR2 YSLEER, per germline. V dropped 1 base and J dropped 7 bases, with 8 bases sitting between them. This CDR3 has 13 amino acids.

V gene TRBV7-8 combines with J gene TRBJ2-2; TRBD2 matches at 14 bases. CDR1 and CDR2 (germline): SGHVS, FQNEAQ. The CDR3 sequence is 18 residues long. The J segment lost 1 base and the V segment lost 5 bases, leaving 6 bases of the junction unmatched. CDR3 nucleotide sequence: TGTGCCAGCAGCCCCCGACTAGCGGGAGGGCAGAACACCGGGGAGCTGTTTTTT. It codes for CASSPRLAGGQNTGELFF.

The rearrangement uses TRBV19 and TRBJ2-5; 12 bases fit TRBD2. V shed 5 bases and J 0 bases; nucleotides not matched to a gene: 4. Germline loops: CDR1 LNHDA, CDR2 SQIVND (reference sequence). The CDR3 sequence is 16 residues long. The CDR3 reads CASSSRLAGDQETQYF. The CDR3 DNA is TGTGCCAGTAGTTCAAGACTAGCGGGGGACCAAGAGACCCAGTACTTC.

This clone was recorded only once. The chain employs TRBV28 and TRBJ2-7; D remains ambiguous. The V gene lost 4 bases and the J gene lost 0 bases, with 10 bases spanning the gap. Per germline, CDR1 MDHEN and CDR2 SYDVKM. The CDR3 runs 14 residues. CDR3 sequence reads: CASSSADSSYEQYF. The CDR3 nucleotides read TGTGCCAGCAGTTCAGCCGACTCCTCCTACGAGCAGTACTTC.

V gene TRBV7-7 combines with J gene TRBJ2-1, with D unclear. Per germline, CDR1 SSHAT and CDR2 FNYEAQ (reference sequence). The CDR3 has 13 residues. The CDR3 DNA reads TGTGCTAGCTCGCCCGGGCGGTTTAATGAGCAGTTCTTC. Translation: CASSPGRFNEQFF.

Only one count was recorded for this clone. The same CDR3 can be traced to other DNA sequences in this sample. The chain uses TRBV19 and TRBJ2-5; D remains ambiguous. CDR3 size: 13 residues. V shed 0 bases and J shed 3 bases, with 5 bases lying between them. In germline, CDR1 is LNHDA, CDR2 SQIVND (reference sequence). The CDR3: CASSIDPEETQYF. The CDR3 region has the DNA TGTGCCAGTAGTATAGATCCAGAAGAGACCCAGTACTTC.

The J gene is TRBJ1-1, the V gene TRBV6-5; D not resolved. V was pared by 6 bases and J by 5 bases, with 10 bases between. Germline V gene data show CDR1 as MNHEY and CDR2 as SVGAGI. The CDR3 spans 12 residues. In DNA form, the CDR3 reads TGTGCCAGCAGGGAGCGTGGAACTGAAGCTTTCTTT. This sequence encodes CASRERGTEAFF.

This chain connects TRBV10-2 to TRBJ2-3; 9 nucleotides match TRBD2. V was clipped by 3 bases and J by 3 bases; unmatched bases: 4. Germline V gene lookup returns CDR1 WSHSY and CDR2 SAAADI. The CDR3 consists of 15 residues. Here the CDR3 DNA reads TGCGCCAGCAGTGATAACGCGGGAGGGACAGATACGCAGTATTTT. It yields the protein CASSDNAGGTDTQYF.

This clone was recorded a few times. This sample also contains other DNA sequences that code for the same CDR3. The CDR3 coding sequence is TGCGCCAGCAGCTTGGACGGATACGAGCAGTACTTC. Its translation is CASSLDGYEQYF. This rearrangement joins TRBV5-1 to TRBJ2-7; D remains ambiguous. The CDR3 is made up of 12 amino acids. Germline V gene sequence: CDR1 SGHRS, CDR2 YFSETQ. V lost 0 bases and J 4 bases, leaving 5 bases between the germline ends.

The chain combines TRBV28 with TRBJ2-7; 10 nucleotides agree with TRBD1. The V gene end was trimmed by 4 bases and the J gene end by 4 bases; junction bases not matched to a gene: 4. Germline V gene lookup returns CDR1 MDHEN and CDR2 SYDVKM. This CDR3 comprises 14 residues. The CDR3 DNA follows: TGTGCCAGCAGTTCCTGGGACAGGGGTTACGAGCAGTACTTC. Protein sequence: CASSSWDRGYEQYF.

The chain carries TRBV7-9 and TRBJ2-7, with TRBD1 identical over 7 bases. The V and J ends lost 1 base and 2 bases, in that order; junction bases with no gene match: 8. The CDR3 runs 16 residues. In germline, CDR1 is SEHNR, CDR2 FQNEAQ (reference sequence). CDR3 amino acids: CASSLGETGRTYEQYF. The CDR3 region has the DNA TGTGCCAGCAGCTTAGGGGAGACAGGGCGAACCTACGAGCAGTACTTC.

This chain links TRBV2 with TRBJ2-7; D is unresolved. The CDR3 totals 13 residues. Germline CDR1 SNHLY, CDR2 FYNNEI. V shed 7 bases and J shed 1 base, with 11 bases lying between them. The CDR3, as DNA: TGTGCCAGCAAGCTGAAATTTTCCTACGAGCAGTACTTC. Protein product: CASKLKFSYEQYF.

In its sample, this clone was seen once. This sequence joins TRBV4-3 and TRBJ1-1; maybe TRBD1 (5 bases). Germline CDR1 LGHNA, CDR2 YSLEER. The CDR3 spans 14 residues. Trimming took off 2 bases at V and 1 base at J, with 8 bases between the two ends. In nucleotides, the CDR3 is TGCGCCAGCAGCCAATTCGGGGGGAACACTGAAGCTTTCTTT. It encodes CASSQFGGNTEAFF.